The entry below gives a single T cell receptor (beta chain) sequence along with its context. Its specificity is unknown. This specimen belongs to a study of CD8 T cells in Susac syndrome. This CDR3 region has 15 residues. From germline, CDR1 is MNHNS and CDR2 SASEGT. Trimming took 3 bases from V and 6 from J; bases not matched to a gene: 6. Patients with Susac syndrome met diagnostic criteria defined recently for definite or probable disease. Study-level findings and limits: Clonal CD8+ expansion in Susac was highest in TEMRA cells and active patients.

Random-hexamer reverse transcription was applied to roughly 0.45 to 1 ug RNA. TCRdb independently ran MiXCR on the immunoSEQ multiplex PCR reads; one entry per CDR3 protein. In the table there are fewer than 150,000 distinct CDR3 sequences, around 95% of which are singletons. The clonotype was recovered from a human donor with Susac syndrome. V and J are TRBV6-1 and TRBJ2-2; 8 bases are shared with TRBD2. Sequencing was done on a sample of CD8+ T cells from PBMCs. CDR3 bases: TGTGCCAGCAGTGAGAGCGGGAGCGGCGCCGGGGAGCTGTTTTTT. This gives the protein CASSESGSGAGELFF.